These 25 T cell receptor beta chains came from one sample sequenced in a study of control samples from healthy donors and cancer patients. This table comes from immunoSEQ multiplex PCR, and its TCRdb copy is limited to in-frame clones, with some not included. The repertoire holds about 150,000 clones, with 85% to 95% as singletons. The sequenced sample was blood. The receptors here all came from a man aged 45-65 years in good health.

The rearrangement uses TRBV29-1 and TRBJ2-7, with 9 nucleotides matching TRBD1. In germline, CDR1 is SQVTM, CDR2 ANQGSEA. This CDR3 has 12 residues. With V trimmed by 7 bases and J by 6 bases, 7 bases remained unmatched. DNA of the CDR3: TGCAGCGCAGTGGGACAGGGTGTCGAGCAGTACTTC. This codes for CSAVGQGVEQYF.

This chain connects TRBV5-1 to TRBJ2-7; D gene ambiguous. CDR3 length equals 15 residues. V lost 0 bases and J lost 0, with 10 bases in between. CDR1 and CDR2 from the germline V gene are SGHRS and YFSETQ. CDR3 sequence: CASSLAVGYSYEQYF. The CDR3 nucleotides are TGCGCCAGCAGCTTGGCGGTAGGATACTCCTACGAGCAGTACTTC.

This rearrangement joins TRBV27 to TRBJ2-2; the match to TRBD2 covers 10 bases. Germline V lookup: CDR1 MNHEY, CDR2 SMNVEV (reference sequence). This CDR3 contains 16 residues. V shed 5 bases, J shed 7 bases, and the junction held 10 bases outside the gene matches. CDR3 DNA sequence: TGTGCCAGCAGTCTAGTCCTAGCGGGAGTTGACGGGGAGCTGTTTTTT. Its translation: CASSLVLAGVDGELFF.

The chain employs TRBV24-1 and TRBJ2-2, with 7 bases identical to TRBD1. Trimming took 5 bases from V and 6 from J; bases not matched to a gene: 5. Germline values: CDR1 KGHDR, CDR2 SFDVKD. CDR3 size: 14 residues. Here the CDR3 DNA reads TGTGCCACCAGTGTGAGGGGGCAGGCCGGGGAGCTGTTTTTT. It translates to CATSVRGQAGELFF.

This chain connects TRBV6-1 to TRBJ2-7; no definite D call. The ends were cut back, 2 bases at V and 2 bases at J, with 4 bases in the middle. There are 12 residues in the CDR3. Germline assignment: CDR1 MNHNS and CDR2 SASEGT. CDR3 sequence reads: CASSEPPYEQYF. The CDR3 DNA reads as TGTGCCAGCAGTGAACCCCCCTACGAGCAGTACTTC.

This CDR3 is CASSFGGTDTQYF. CDR3 sequence (DNA): TGTGCCAGCAGCTTCGGTGGCACAGATACGCAGTATTTT. The chain links TRBV11-2 to TRBJ2-3, with D uncertain. Germline lookup yields CDR1 SGHAT and CDR2 FQNNGV. Between the trimmed V and J ends, which lost 3 bases and 1 base, there was a span of 5 bases. The CDR3 is made up of 13 amino acids.

The rearrangement uses TRBV19 and TRBJ2-5, with D possibly TRBD2 on 6 matching bases. CDR3 length: 13 amino acids. Germline CDR1 LNHDA, CDR2 SQIVND (reference sequence). V lost 6 bases and J lost 4, with 12 bases in between. The DNA for the CDR3 is TGTGCCAGTAGACTTGGGGGAGGAGAGACCCAGTACTTC. Its protein product is CASRLGGGETQYF.

V usage is TRBV5-6 and J usage is TRBJ2-2; 7 bases map to TRBD1. The CDR3 is made up of 13 amino acids. With 3 bases clipped from V and 7 bases from J, the junction kept 3 bases outside the gene matches. Germline values: CDR1 SGHDT, CDR2 YYEEEE. The CDR3 loop reads CASSSTGNGELFF. The DNA for the CDR3 is TGTGCCAGCAGCTCGACAGGGAACGGGGAGCTGTTTTTT.

This clone appeared a few times. The chain joins TRBV10-3 to TRBJ2-3, with a tentative D call TRBD2 (6 bases). The V gene lost 11 bases and the J gene lost 2 bases, with 14 bases spanning the gap. The CDR3 is made up of 13 amino acids. Germline CDR1 is ENHRY and CDR2 is SYGVKD. The CDR3 nucleotides are TGTGCCTCCCATGGGGACTCCACAGATACGCAGTATTTT. Amino acid sequence: CASHGDSTDTQYF.

V gene TRBV6-6 combines with J gene TRBJ2-7, with 9 nucleotides matching TRBD2. The CDR3 is 14 residues long. Germline V gene lookup returns CDR1 MNHNY and CDR2 SVGAGI (reference sequence). V shed 2 bases, J shed 6 bases, and the junction held 5 bases outside the gene matches. Here the CDR3 DNA reads TGTGCCAGCAGTTACGGGGGGACTAGCTCCGAGCAGTACTTC. Residues: CASSYGGTSSEQYF.

The chain combines TRBV2 with TRBJ2-3; 9 bases are a match to TRBD1. The length of the CDR3 is 16 residues. Trimming took 5 bases from V and 0 from J; bases not matched to a gene: 6. Per germline, CDR1 SNHLY and CDR2 FYNNEI. The CDR3 here is CASSRDRALSTDTQYF. The CDR3 DNA reads TGTGCCAGCAGTAGGGACAGGGCTCTTAGCACAGATACGCAGTATTTT.

This chain connects TRBV5-1 to TRBJ2-3; no clear D gene. Germline CDR1 and CDR2: SGHRS and YFSETQ. Deletions cut 7 bases from V and 0 bases from J, with 15 bases between. The CDR3 is made up of 15 amino acids. The CDR3 loop is CASSPITPSTDTQYF. CDR3 coding DNA: TGCGCCAGCTCCCCAATTACCCCTAGCACAGATACGCAGTATTTT. Based on the CDR3 plus reference TRBV5-1 and TRBJ2-3, the full variable domain is KAGVTQTPRYLIKTRGQQVTLSCSPISGHRSVSWYQQTPGQGLQFLFEYFSETQRNKGNFPGRFSGRQFSNSRSEMNVSTLELGDSALYLCASSPITPSTDTQYFGPGTRLTVL.

V usage is TRBV14 and J usage is TRBJ2-7; D might be TRBD2 (5 bases). Per the germline V gene, CDR1 is SGHDN and CDR2 is FVKESK. The V and J ends lost 1 base and 1 base respectively, with 5 bases between them. The CDR3 consists of 13 residues. CDR3 coding DNA: TGTGCCAGCAGCCAAGCGGGGTCCTACGAGCAGTACTTC. This gives the protein CASSQAGSYEQYF.

This rearrangement joins TRBV6-5 to TRBJ1-6, with a weak D call TRBD1 (5 bases). This CDR3 has 14 amino acids. V was clipped by 2 bases and J by 10 bases, with 12 bases between them. Per germline, CDR1 MNHEY and CDR2 SVGAGI. Here the CDR3 DNA reads TGTGCCAGCAGTTACCCTTGGGAGGGGTCACCCCTCCACTTT. Its protein product is CASSYPWEGSPLHF.

V and J are TRBV12-5 and TRBJ2-1; D tentatively fits TRBD1 or TRBD2 (5 bases each). From germline, CDR1 is LGHNT and CDR2 FRNRAP. V lost 7 bases and J lost 5, with 18 bases in between. CDR3 size: 15 residues. CDR3 residues: CASAPIGGRDNEQFF. The CDR3, as DNA: TGTGCTAGTGCCCCCATTGGGGGTAGGGACAATGAGCAGTTCTTC.

Here the CDR3 reads CASTLDSSYNEQFF. In DNA, the CDR3 is TGTGCCAGCACTTTGGACAGCTCCTACAATGAGCAGTTCTTC. V is TRBV6-5 and J is TRBJ2-1, with D perhaps matching TRBD1 (6 bases). This CDR3 has 14 amino acids. Germline CDR1 is MNHEY and CDR2 is SVGAGI. Trimming cost V 7 bases and J 0 bases, with 10 bases left between them.

This sequence joins TRBV15 and TRBJ2-3; perhaps TRBD2 as D (6 bases). This CDR3 contains 15 residues. V lost 5 bases and J lost 0, with 12 bases in between. CDR1 LNHNV and CDR2 YYDKDF come from the germline V gene (reference sequence). In nucleotides, the CDR3 is TGTGCCACCAGCTTCCCCAGCGGGAGCACAGATACGCAGTATTTT. Translated, it gives CATSFPSGSTDTQYF. The full variable domain, its missing parts supplied by reference TRBV15 and TRBJ2-3, is DAMVIQNPRYQVTQFGKPVTLSCSQTLNHNVMYWYQQKSSQAPKLLFHYYDKDFNNEADTPDNFQSRRPNTSFCFLDIRSPGLGDTAMYLCATSFPSGSTDTQYFGPGTRLTVL.

The V and J genes are TRBV19 and TRBJ2-6; 11 bases align to TRBD2. Trimming cost V 5 bases and J 1 base; bases outside gene matches: 10. Looked up from germline, CDR1 is LNHDA and CDR2 is SQIVND (reference sequence). This CDR3 is 19 amino acids long. The CDR3, as DNA: TGTGCCAGTAGTGGTCTCAGGGCTAGCGGGGGGTCTGGGGCCAACGTCCTGACTTTC. Its translation is CASSGLRASGGSGANVLTF.

The rearrangement joins TRBV15 to TRBJ1-3; the D is unclear. The germline V gene encodes CDR1 LNHNV and CDR2 YYDKDF (reference sequence). CDR3 length: 14 amino acids. Trimming removed 3 bases at V and 2 bases at J, with 8 bases between. The CDR3 here is CATSSGRTGNTIYF. The CDR3 coding sequence is TGTGCCACCAGCAGTGGGAGGACTGGAAACACCATATATTTT.

The chain is built from TRBV19 and TRBJ1-5; D possibly corresponds to TRBD1 (6 bases). The V end lost 9 bases, the J end lost 3 bases, and 15 bases lay between the germline ends. Germline loops: CDR1 LNHDA, CDR2 SQIVND (reference sequence). This CDR3 contains 14 residues. The chain's CDR3 is CASRGLGFNQPQHF. CDR3 coding DNA: TGTGCCAGCAGGGGCCTCGGTTTCAATCAGCCCCAGCATTTT.

This chain uses TRBV2 with TRBJ2-3, with D perhaps matching TRBD1 or TRBD2 (6 bases each). The CDR3 runs 14 residues. Germline V lookup: CDR1 SNHLY, CDR2 FYNNEI. Trimming left V 1 base short and J 6 bases short, with 11 bases between. The CDR3 DNA reads as TGTGCCAGCAGTGAAGGGGGGGCGAGTGATACGCAGTATTTT. This codes for CASSEGGASDTQYF. The full variable domain, rest sourced from reference TRBV2 and TRBJ2-3, is EPEVTQTPSHQVTQMGQEVILRCVPISNHLYFYWYRQILGQKVEFLVSFYNNEISEKSEIFDDQFSVERPDGSNFTLKIRSTKLEDSAMYFCASSEGGASDTQYFGPGTRLTVL.

Note on this clone: Relative to the germline gene, one junction end is altered; a read error may explain this. CDR3 sequence (DNA): TGTGCCACCGGTGAGGCTAGCTACAATGAGCAGTTCTTC. Amino acids: CATGEASYNEQFF. The chain combines TRBV24-1 with TRBJ2-1; D gene uncertain. CDR3 length equals 13 residues. CDR1 and CDR2 (germline): KGHDR, SFDVKD.

This chain connects TRBV28 to TRBJ2-3; D could derive from TRBD1 or TRBD2 (6 bases each). Germline CDR1 is MDHEN and CDR2 is SYDVKM. The CDR3 loop spans 14 amino acids. Trimming stripped 6 bases from V and 6 bases from J, with 16 bases between. The CDR3 nucleotides read TGTGCCAGCAGCAACAGCGGAGGGGGGGATACGCAGTATTTT. Residues: CASSNSGGGDTQYF.

This chain connects TRBV10-2 to TRBJ1-4, with 7 bases identical to TRBD1. Germline CDR1 is WSHSY and CDR2 is SAAADI. This CDR3 contains 13 residues. After removal of 4 bases from V and 5 bases from J, the junction contained 1 base not matched to a gene. This CDR3 reads CASSATGNEKLFF. The CDR3 region has the DNA TGCGCCAGCAGTGCGACAGGGAATGAAAAACTGTTTTTT.

This chain joins TRBV7-2 and TRBJ2-5, with 8 bases fitting TRBD2. Germline V gene lookup returns CDR1 SGHTA and CDR2 FQGNSA. The CDR3 contains 15 residues. V lost 1 base and J lost 5; bases outside the gene matches: 6. This CDR3 is CASSLVGREGETQYF. CDR3 bases: TGTGCCAGCAGCTTAGTCGGTCGGGAGGGGGAGACCCAGTACTTC.